These T cell receptor beta chains were read from a single sample in a study of CD8 T cells in ankylosing spondylitis. TCRdb used MiXCR to reprocess the 5' RACE reads, holding one entry per CDR3 protein. The sample has around 18,000 distinct CDR3 sequences; roughly 8.2% are singletons. The sample comprised blood. All receptors come from a male donor with ankylosing spondylitis or in good health (not recorded which). Each CDR3 is given without its conserved first and last residue. Each record gives: J gene, V gene, CDR3 protein.

j_call: TRBJ2-7
v_call: TRBV7-9
cdr3_aa: ASSPPRGTSGASSYEQY

j_call: TRBJ2-1
v_call: TRBV20-1
cdr3_aa: SASQGGRADNEQF

j_call: TRBJ2-7
v_call: TRBV7-2
cdr3_aa: ASSLGTGLDYEQY

j_call: TRBJ2-2
v_call: TRBV6-6
cdr3_aa: ASTPNTGELF

j_call: TRBJ1-1
v_call: TRBV7-8
cdr3_aa: ASSLDRNTEAF

j_call: TRBJ2-7
v_call: TRBV6-6
cdr3_aa: ASTSGYEQY

j_call: TRBJ2-1
v_call: TRBV14
cdr3_aa: ASSHSGTGTFSVNEQF

j_call: TRBJ2-7
v_call: TRBV7-2
cdr3_aa: ASSLAGGTKYEQY

j_call: TRBJ2-1
v_call: TRBV20-1
cdr3_aa: SAPGPTSGGSNEQF

j_call: TRBJ1-1
v_call: TRBV20-1
cdr3_aa: SARSRVRNTEAF

j_call: TRBJ1-4
v_call: TRBV5-1
cdr3_aa: ASSFRSTNEKLF

j_call: TRBJ2-3
v_call: TRBV5-1
cdr3_aa: ASSLAPGGSGADTQY

j_call: TRBJ2-1
v_call: TRBV6-2/TRBV6-3
cdr3_aa: ASKGLAGLVDEQF

j_call: TRBJ2-2
v_call: TRBV4-3
cdr3_aa: ASSPILGGASNTGELF

j_call: TRBJ2-1
v_call: TRBV5-1
cdr3_aa: ASSLGGALLGNEQF

j_call: TRBJ2-2
v_call: TRBV12-3/TRBV12-4
cdr3_aa: ASTLDRAFGELF

j_call: TRBJ1-1
v_call: TRBV6-2/TRBV6-3
cdr3_aa: ASSRTWDRDAEAF

j_call: TRBJ2-4
v_call: TRBV5-1
cdr3_aa: ASSLGGGNIQY